The 21 T cell receptor beta chains reported below all come from one sample, sequenced in a study of vaccination effects on CD4 cells after COVID-19 (dated by TCRdb to between 2020 and 2023). For these TCRs, the target antigens are not known. Receptor amplification or capture employed the immunoSEQ multiplex PCR assay. Entries here come from immuneACCESS through TCRdb and include only in-frame sequences with V and J called. Some clones fail to appear in such tables; in the studies checked, an unresolved V gene covers under half of the shortfall, and the cause of the remainder is unknown. The sample data list about 72,000 clones, and about 86% of these were observed just once. The leading ten clones occupy 0.95% to 1.5% of the sample. In the ViraFEST assay, PBMC were stimulated with viral peptide pools, and antigen-specific CD4+ T cell clonotypes were then identified by expansion using TCR sequencing. After 10 to 11 days of culture, CD4+ T cells were isolated with the EasySep CD4+ T cell isolation kit. Each participant got two doses of an mRNA SARS-CoV-2 vaccine, either BNT162b2 or mRNA-1273.

Source: CD4+ T cells from PBMCs cultured with HCoV-229E spike peptides, taken after COVID-19 vaccination. What the cell subset or site label conveys for this sample: HCoV-229E spike overlapping peptide pool stimulation. The receptors come from a human donor who received a COVID-19 vaccine.

The chain recombines TRBV5-1 with TRBJ1-2; 10 bases map to TRBD1. Germline V gene sequence: CDR1 SGHRS, CDR2 YFSETQ. The CDR3 extends over 14 amino acids. V gave up 4 bases and J gave up 2 bases; unmatched junction bases: 2. CDR3 region: CASSPGQGNYGYTF. The CDR3 DNA sequence: TGCGCCAGCAGCCCGGGACAGGGGAACTATGGCTACACCTTC. Together with reference TRBV5-1 and TRBJ1-2, the CDR3 gives the full variable domain: KAGVTQTPRYLIKTRGQQVTLSCSPISGHRSVSWYQQTPGQGLQFLFEYFSETQRNKGNFPGRFSGRQFSNSRSEMNVSTLELGDSALYLCASSPGQGNYGYTFGSGTRLTVV.

J is TRBJ2-1 and V is TRBV24-1; 7 nucleotides line up with TRBD1. CDR3 length: 14 residues. Unmatched junction bases numbered 4, after V lost 5 bases and J lost 4 bases. Germline loops: CDR1 KGHDR, CDR2 SFDVKD. CDR3 DNA: TGTGCCACCAGTGGAGGGACAGCGTACAATGAGCAGTTCTTC. Its protein product is CATSGGTAYNEQFF.

The rearrangement joins TRBV9 to TRBJ2-3; 9 bases map to TRBD2. Looked up from germline, CDR1 is SGDLS and CDR2 is YYNGEE. Trimming removed 3 bases from V and 4 bases from J; junction bases left unmatched: 9. The CDR3 loop spans 16 amino acids. The CDR3 region is CASSEPPGTSSDTQYF. The CDR3 DNA follows: TGTGCCAGCAGCGAACCCCCCGGGACTAGCTCAGATACGCAGTATTTT.

In the case of this clone: Sequence at one end of the junction differs from germline and may be a read error. V usage is TRBV7-2 and J usage is TRBJ2-1, with D maybe TRBD2 (6 bases). The CDR3 is 13 amino acids. Germline loops: CDR1 SGHTA, CDR2 FQGNSA. Here the CDR3 DNA reads TGTGTCAGCCAGCTTTGGGGCGGGGCTAAGCAGTTCTTC. Translated, it gives CVSQLWGGAKQFF.

This chain connects TRBV7-8 to TRBJ2-6, with TRBD2 as a possible D gene (6 bases). Germline CDR1 and CDR2: SGHVS and FQNEAQ. The CDR3 runs to 17 residues. With 3 bases removed from V and 0 bases from J, the gap between germline ends came to 12 bases. CDR3 nucleotide sequence: TGTGCCAGCAGCTTGATCGGGACTCCCTCTGGGGCCAACGTCCTGACTTTC. It is translated as CASSLIGTPSGANVLTF.

V and J are TRBV10-3 and TRBJ2-7; no definite D call. Trimming left V 4 bases short and J 2 bases short, with 12 bases between. There are 14 residues in the CDR3. In germline, CDR1 is ENHRY, CDR2 SYGVKD. Here the CDR3 reads CAISGLNSPYEQYV. CDR3 coding DNA: TGTGCCATCAGTGGGTTGAATAGCCCCTACGAGCAGTACGTC.

The rearrangement joins TRBV5-1 to TRBJ1-2; TRBD1 agrees at 7 bases. CDR3 length: 13 residues. V dropped 4 bases and J dropped 2; count of bases not matched to a gene: 2. Germline values: CDR1 SGHRS, CDR2 YFSETQ. The CDR3 loop reads CASSATGNYGYTF. In DNA form, the CDR3 reads TGCGCCAGCAGCGCGACAGGGAACTATGGCTACACCTTC.

This clone was counted between two and nine times. The chain recombines TRBV20-1 with TRBJ1-2; D remains ambiguous. The CDR3 sequence is 11 residues long. Per the germline V gene, CDR1 is DFQATT and CDR2 is SNEGSKA (reference sequence). Trimming removed 7 bases at V and 2 bases at J, with 8 bases between. CDR3 sequence: CSVKSNYGYTF. DNA for the CDR3: TGCAGTGTCAAGAGCAACTATGGCTACACCTTC.

The CDR3 sequence is CASSPPAGTYNEQFF. The CDR3 DNA is TGCGCCAGCAGCCCCCCCGCCGGAACCTACAATGAGCAGTTCTTC. The chain uses TRBV5-1 and TRBJ2-1; D gene unclear. CDR1 is SGHRS and CDR2 is YFSETQ in the germline V gene. Deletions cut 4 bases from V and 2 bases from J, with 13 bases between. This CDR3 is 15 amino acids long.

The DNA for the CDR3 is TGTGCCTGGAGTTGGGACAGGGGTAGCACAGATACGCAGTATTTT. It yields the protein CAWSWDRGSTDTQYF. This rearrangement joins TRBV30 to TRBJ2-3; TRBD1 matches at 10 bases. The J segment lost 0 bases and the V segment lost 2 bases, leaving 2 bases of the junction unmatched. CDR1 and CDR2 from the germline V gene are GTSNPN and SVGIG (reference sequence). The CDR3 runs to 15 residues.

The DNA for the CDR3 is TGTGCCAGCAGTCGAATACAGGTCACGAATGAAAAACTGTTTTTT. The encoded protein is CASSRIQVTNEKLFF. The chain employs TRBV2 and TRBJ1-4, with D maybe TRBD1 (5 bases). V lost 5 bases and J lost 5, with 15 bases in between. This CDR3 comprises 15 residues. Germline lookup yields CDR1 SNHLY and CDR2 FYNNEI.

In this sample, this clone turned up a few times. The chain uses TRBV5-1 and TRBJ1-1, with D possibly TRBD1 on 6 matching bases. In germline, CDR1 is SGHRS, CDR2 YFSETQ. This CDR3 is 16 amino acids long. V lost 0 bases and J lost 4, with 16 bases in between. The CDR3 is CASSLATGSTTTEAFF. The CDR3 bases are TGCGCCAGCAGCTTGGCCACAGGGTCCACGACCACTGAAGCTTTCTTT.

The gene calls are TRBV25-1 and TRBJ2-3; 10 bases are a match to TRBD2. The CDR3 extends over 18 amino acids. Germline CDR1 and CDR2: MGHDK and SYGVNS. V shed 3 bases, J shed 4 bases, and the junction held 13 bases outside the gene matches. The CDR3 loop reads CASSDTSGGAGGSDTQYF. As DNA, the CDR3 is TGTGCCAGCAGTGATACCAGCGGGGGGGCCGGGGGGTCAGATACGCAGTATTTT.

This sequence joins TRBV27 and TRBJ2-3, with a tentative D call TRBD1 (6 bases). Germline CDR1 is MNHEY and CDR2 is SMNVEV (reference sequence). The CDR3 is made up of 13 amino acids. Between the trimmed V and J ends, which lost 4 bases and 9 bases, there was a span of 14 bases. CDR3 residues: CASSSGAARTQYF. In DNA form, the CDR3 reads TGTGCCAGCAGTTCAGGGGCTGCGAGGACGCAGTATTTT.

This clone was seen more than once but under ten times. The rearrangement joins TRBV18 to TRBJ1-5; the D is unclear. The V gene lost 2 bases and the J gene lost 7 bases, with 9 bases spanning the gap. This CDR3 comprises 13 residues. Germline CDR1 reads KGHSH; CDR2 reads LQKENI. The CDR3 bases are TGTGCCAGCTCACCATGGCCGGGGCAGCCCCAGCATTTT. Encoded protein: CASSPWPGQPQHF.

The CDR3 protein is CASSLEGSVYNSPLHF. The CDR3 DNA sequence: TGCGCCAGCAGCTTGGAGGGGTCCGTCTATAATTCACCCCTCCACTTT. The chain is built from TRBV5-1 and TRBJ1-6; D possibly corresponds to TRBD1 (5 bases). Trimming removed 0 bases from V and 3 bases from J, with 10 bases in between. The CDR3 length is 16 residues. The germline CDR1 and CDR2 sequences are SGHRS and YFSETQ.

On this clone: Other DNA sequences in the sample encode the same CDR3. The chain combines TRBV28 with TRBJ1-2; D may be TRBD1 (5 bases). The CDR3 runs 12 residues. V gave up 3 bases and J gave up 7 bases, with 9 bases separating them. Germline V CDR1 and CDR2: MDHEN, SYDVKM. The CDR3 DNA reads TGTGCCAGCAGTTTGGGGCAAGGTGGCTACACCTTC. The encoded protein is CASSLGQGGYTF.

This clone came up a few times. Other nucleotide sequences from this sample produce the same CDR3. V usage is TRBV5-1 and J usage is TRBJ1-1; 9 nucleotides line up with TRBD1. From germline, CDR1 is SGHRS and CDR2 YFSETQ. This CDR3 spans 14 amino acids. The trim removed 3 bases at V and 3 bases at J, leaving 3 bases unmatched. CDR3 sequence (DNA): TGCGCCAGCAGCTCAAGGACAGGGGACACTGAAGCTTTCTTT. Its translation: CASSSRTGDTEAFF.

This clone was counted only a few times. The V and J genes are TRBV18 and TRBJ2-2; weak D call: TRBD2 (5 bases). Germline V gene data show CDR1 as KGHSH and CDR2 as LQKENI. V lost 4 bases to trimming and J lost 4 bases, with 16 bases between them. CDR3 length equals 16 residues. CDR3 loop: CASSLHSVAGTGELFF. The CDR3 DNA follows: TGTGCCAGCTCACTACATAGCGTTGCCGGCACCGGGGAGCTGTTTTTT. Variable domain in full (rest from reference TRBV18 and TRBJ2-2): NAGVMQNPRHLVRRRGQEARLRCSPMKGHSHVYWYRQLPEEGLKFMVYLQKENIIDESGMPKERFSAEFPKEGPSILRIQQVVRGDSAAYFCASSLHSVAGTGELFFGEGSRLTVL.

The rearrangement links TRBV6-2 or TRBV6-3 to TRBJ2-6; D perhaps matches TRBD1 (6 bases). The ends were cut back, 2 bases at V and 2 bases at J, with 16 bases in the middle. Germline values: CDR1 MNHEY, CDR2 SVGEGT. CDR3 length: 18 amino acids. The CDR3: CASSYLQGSGAGANVLTF. The CDR3 DNA sequence: TGTGCCAGCAGTTACCTACAGGGAAGTGGGGCTGGGGCCAACGTCCTGACTTTC.

The chain recombines TRBV30 with TRBJ1-2; D is perhaps TRBD1 (6 bases). This CDR3 comprises 13 residues. V lost 1 base and J lost 7, with 13 bases in between. In germline, CDR1 is GTSNPN, CDR2 SVGIG (reference sequence). The CDR3 region is CAWSAAGVSGYTF. The CDR3 DNA reads TGTGCCTGGAGTGCTGCAGGGGTTTCTGGCTACACCTTC.